The 17 T cell receptor beta chains in this list originate from one sample, sequenced in a study of PD-1 blockade in mismatch repair-deficient tumors. Clones were read by immunoSEQ multiplex PCR, and TCRdb kept only the in-frame ones, dropping some. The sample lists 45,000 to 60,000 clones, around 73% occurring once. The input for sequencing was peripheral blood, taken 4 weeks after starting pembrolizumab. Receptors originate from an adult with mismatch repair-deficient cancer.

V and J are TRBV10-3 and TRBJ1-2; D remains unclear. The CDR3 has 13 residues. Trimming stripped 6 bases from V and 4 bases from J, with 12 bases between. Germline lookup yields CDR1 ENHRY and CDR2 SYGVKD. The CDR3 reads CAIRNIAGYGYTF. Written as DNA, the CDR3 is TGTGCCATCAGGAACATCGCAGGCTATGGCTACACCTTC.

Written as DNA, the CDR3 is TGTGCCAGCAGTGAAAGGGGGGAGTTGGCTGAAGCTTTCTTT. It yields the protein CASSERGELAEAFF. V usage is TRBV2 and J usage is TRBJ1-1; D is perhaps TRBD1 (6 bases). CDR1 SNHLY and CDR2 FYNNEI come from the germline V gene. CDR3 length: 14 amino acids. Trimming took 2 bases from V and 6 from J, leaving 13 bases between them.

This clone was found a few times. J is TRBJ1-1 and V is TRBV19; TRBD1 aligns across 7 bases. Germline V lookup: CDR1 LNHDA, CDR2 SQIVND (reference sequence). The V and J ends lost 1 base and 6 bases, in that order; junction bases with no gene match: 5. This CDR3 spans 14 amino acids. In nucleotides, the CDR3 is TGTGCCAGTAGTATAGGGACAGGACCGGCTGAAGCTTTCTTT. It codes for CASSIGTGPAEAFF.

V is TRBV11-3 and J is TRBJ1-1; D remains unclear. This CDR3 is built from 16 residues. V gave up 5 bases and J gave up 3 bases, with 19 bases separating them. From germline, CDR1 is SGHNT and CDR2 YENEEA. The CDR3 sequence: CASSPGRTIGYTEAFF. The CDR3 nucleotides read TGTGCCAGCAGCCCCGGCAGGACTATTGGGTACACTGAAGCTTTCTTT.

The chain combines TRBV30 with TRBJ1-3, with 8 positions matching TRBD1. In germline, CDR1 is GTSNPN, CDR2 SVGIG (reference sequence). J was trimmed by 0 bases and V by 0 bases; bases with no gene match: 4. The CDR3 contains 16 residues. The CDR3 is CAWSVSGGFSGNTIYF. The CDR3 region has the DNA TGTGCCTGGAGTGTTTCAGGGGGCTTCTCTGGAAACACCATATATTTT.

This clone has more than one count but fewer than ten. This chain connects TRBV7-3 to TRBJ2-7, with a tentative D call TRBD1 (5 bases). This CDR3 region has 15 residues. CDR1 is SGHTA and CDR2 is FQGTGA in the germline V gene. Trimming left V 5 bases short and J 1 base short, with 15 bases between. The CDR3 region has the DNA TGTGCCAGCAGCGCTGAGGCAGGGCAATCCTACGAGCAGTACTTC. This codes for CASSAEAGQSYEQYF.

In its sample, this clone was seen a few times. V gene TRBV4-1 combines with J gene TRBJ1-4; weak D call: TRBD1 (6 bases). The CDR3 is 14 residues long. V was cut by 1 base and J by 8 bases, with 11 bases left in between. Per the germline V gene, CDR1 is MGHRA and CDR2 is YSYEKL. CDR3 DNA sequence: TGCGCCAGCAGCCAAGCAGGGGTCAGCGAAAAACTGTTTTTT. It yields the protein CASSQAGVSEKLFF.

On this clone itself: At one boundary the junction diverges from the germline segment, which might be a read error. This chain links TRBV11-3 with TRBJ2-4; D not certain. The CDR3 sequence is 12 residues long. The germline CDR1 and CDR2 sequences are SGHNT and YENEEA. The CDR3 sequence is CASSLGIGKGIF. The CDR3 DNA reads as TGTGCCAGCAGCTTAGGGATAGGAAAGGGCATATTC.

This chain connects TRBV7-3 to TRBJ2-5; D possibly matches TRBD1 or TRBD2 (6 bases each). CDR1 SGHTA and CDR2 FQGTGA come from the germline V gene. V was cut by 5 bases and J by 1 base, with 14 bases left in between. This CDR3 has 15 residues. In nucleotides, the CDR3 is TGTGCCAGCAGCAAAGTAGGGGGGCCCCAAGAGACCCAGTACTTC. This encodes CASSKVGGPQETQYF. The full variable domain, in which reference TRBV7-3 and TRBJ2-5 provide the parts outside the CDR3, is GAGVSQTPSNKVTEKGKYVELRCDPISGHTALYWYRQSLGQGPEFLIYFQGTGAADDSGLPNDRFFAVRPEGSVSTLKIQRTERGDSAVYLCASSKVGGPQETQYFGPGTRLLVL.

The chain links TRBV6-6 to TRBJ2-7; possibly TRBD1 or TRBD2 for D (5 bases each). The CDR3 loop spans 15 amino acids. V gave up 2 bases and J gave up 2 bases, with 13 bases separating them. Germline assignment: CDR1 MNHNY and CDR2 SVGAGI (reference sequence). CDR3 loop: CASSYPPGPPYEQYF. The CDR3 DNA reads as TGTGCCAGCAGTTACCCGCCGGGACCACCCTACGAGCAGTACTTC.

V gene TRBV7-3 combines with J gene TRBJ1-1; D is unresolved. CDR1 is SGHTA, CDR2 FQGTGA, per germline. V was shortened by 6 bases and J by 1 base, with 9 bases between the two germline ends. This CDR3 has 13 residues. This CDR3 is CASSQNPNTEAFF. CDR3 bases: TGTGCCAGCAGTCAAAATCCGAACACTGAAGCTTTCTTT.

This clone was detected only once. The CDR3 DNA reads as TGTGCCAGCAGCGATACAGGGTCGGCAAGTGTCTACACCTTC. Translated: CASSDTGSASVYTF. The genes are TRBV7-3 and TRBJ1-2; D is perhaps TRBD1 (6 bases). The CDR3 length is 14 residues. V was pared by 5 bases and J by 10 bases, with 20 bases between. In germline, CDR1 is SGHTA, CDR2 FQGTGA.

This chain uses TRBV5-6 with TRBJ1-2; D is perhaps TRBD1 (6 bases). Germline V gives CDR1 SGHDT, CDR2 YYEEEE. The ends were cut back, 4 bases at V and 0 bases at J, with 10 bases in the middle. There are 14 residues in the CDR3. CDR3: CASSDQGTNYGYTF. The CDR3 DNA is TGTGCCAGCAGCGACCAGGGGACTAACTATGGCTACACCTTC.

V gene TRBV19 combines with J gene TRBJ2-7, with 8 positions matching TRBD1. With V trimmed by 1 base and J by 4 bases, 3 bases remained unmatched. Germline CDR1 reads LNHDA; CDR2 reads SQIVND (reference sequence). This CDR3 has 14 amino acids. In DNA form, the CDR3 reads TGTGCCAGTAGTATAGGGACAGGGTGGTACGAGCAGTACTTC. Translating gives CASSIGTGWYEQYF.

J is TRBJ2-7 and V is TRBV28; D is ambiguous. The germline CDR1 and CDR2 sequences are MDHEN and SYDVKM. The length of the CDR3 is 12 residues. Trimming took 2 bases from V and 2 from J, leaving 4 bases between them. DNA for the CDR3: TGTGCCAGCAGTTTAGAGACCTACGAGCAGTACTTC. It specifies CASSLETYEQYF.

This chain links TRBV7-9 with TRBJ2-7; 10 bases fit TRBD2. The trim removed 1 base at V and 4 bases at J, leaving 7 bases unmatched. The CDR3 totals 16 residues. CDR1 and CDR2 from the germline V gene are SEHNR and FQNEAQ (reference sequence). CDR3 sequence: CASSLVGPSGSYEQYF. The CDR3 DNA reads TGTGCCAGCAGCTTAGTAGGGCCTAGCGGGAGTTACGAGCAGTACTTC.

The table lists this clone with a few counts. The V call is TRBV9, the J call TRBJ2-1; TRBD2 aligns across 8 bases. The CDR3 runs 15 residues. CDR1 and CDR2 (germline): SGDLS, YYNGEE. After removal of 4 bases from V and 0 bases from J, the junction contained 3 bases not matched to a gene. The CDR3 sequence: CASSPSGYSYNEQFF. In DNA form, the CDR3 reads TGTGCCAGCAGCCCTAGCGGGTACTCCTACAATGAGCAGTTCTTC.